Following are 27 T cell receptor beta chains from one sample sequenced in a study of T cell repertoires in ileal Crohn's disease. The table came from immunoSEQ multiplex PCR; TCRdb's copy has only in-frame clones and leaves some out. The sample has some 3,000 clones; roughly three quarters are singletons. Time point denoted: neoterminal ileum biopsy at postoperative endoscopy, about 6 months after surgery. Specimen: ileal tissue. All receptors come from an adult with Crohn's disease.

This clone occurred a few times. The chain couples TRBV27 to TRBJ1-1; D might be TRBD1 (6 bases). The germline V gene has CDR1 MNHEY and CDR2 SMNVEV (reference sequence). Trimming took off 5 bases at V and 6 bases at J, with 19 bases between the two ends. The CDR3 has 15 amino acids. As DNA, the CDR3 is TGTGCCAGCAGTGCCTCGTGGCAGGGGATGCCTGAAGCTTTCTTT. As protein: CASSASWQGMPEAFF.

This clone was recorded only once. V and J are TRBV9 and TRBJ2-3; 16 bases fit TRBD2. This CDR3 has 16 amino acids. V lost 3 bases, J lost 7 bases, and 5 bases stayed unmatched. Germline CDR1 is SGDLS and CDR2 is YYNGEE. The CDR3, as DNA: TGTGCCAGCAGCGGGGGACTAGCGGGGGGGCCGAATACGCAGTATTTT. Its translation: CASSGGLAGGPNTQYF.

The chain recombines TRBV6-5 with TRBJ1-5; TRBD1 agrees at 8 bases. Germline assignment: CDR1 MNHEY and CDR2 SVGAGI. Trimming at V came to 4 bases and at J to 2 bases, leaving 1 base not matched to a gene. This CDR3 region has 14 residues. The CDR3 nucleotides are TGTGCCAGCAGTTCCAGGGGGCGCAATCAGCCCCAGCATTTT. Protein product: CASSSRGRNQPQHF.

This clone has only a few counts. The genes are TRBV9 and TRBJ2-2, with TRBD2 matching 7 bases. Germline V gene sequence: CDR1 SGDLS, CDR2 YYNGEE. This CDR3 region has 18 residues. V lost 0 bases and J lost 5; bases outside the gene matches: 13. The CDR3 DNA is TGTGCCAGCAGCGTAGGGGGATGGGGGGGTCTCAAGACCGGGGAGCTGTTTTTT. Translating it yields CASSVGGWGGLKTGELFF.

The chain links TRBV6-1 to TRBJ1-6, with TRBD1 identical over 9 bases. Trimming at V came to 2 bases and at J to 7 bases, leaving 3 bases not matched to a gene. Germline-derived CDR1 and CDR2 are MNHNS and SASEGT. The CDR3 extends over 15 amino acids. The CDR3 loop reads CASSETGGVNSPLHF. CDR3 coding DNA: TGTGCCAGCAGTGAAACAGGGGGCGTGAATTCACCCCTCCACTTT.

Concerning this clone: The same CDR3 arises from other DNA sequences in this sample as well. The V gene is TRBV5-1, the J gene TRBJ2-1; 10 bases fit TRBD2. CDR3 length equals 14 residues. The V gene's germline CDR1 is SGHRS and CDR2 YFSETQ. Trimming took 7 bases from V and 3 from J; bases not matched to a gene: 4. As DNA, the CDR3 is TGCGCCAGCTCCGCTAGCGGGGGCTACAATGAGCAGTTCTTC. This codes for CASSASGGYNEQFF.

This clone was picked up one time. The chain recombines TRBV9 with TRBJ2-4; D is unresolved. The CDR3 extends over 15 amino acids. Germline CDR1 reads SGDLS; CDR2 reads YYNGEE. V dropped 0 bases and J dropped 2 bases, with 9 bases sitting between them. The CDR3, as DNA: TGTGCCAGCAGCGTAGGACAAGAACCCAAAAACATTCAGTACTTC. This translates into CASSVGQEPKNIQYF.

The chain is built from TRBV30 and TRBJ1-2, with no clear D. CDR1 GTSNPN and CDR2 SVGIG come from the germline V gene (reference sequence). This CDR3 spans 13 amino acids. V was clipped by 5 bases and J by 8 bases, with 18 bases between them. CDR3 sequence reads: CAWLPGEGWGYTF. CDR3 in DNA: TGTGCCTGGTTGCCCGGGGAGGGTTGGGGCTACACCTTC.

The CDR3, as DNA: TGTGCCAGCAGTCCCCTCGACAGGGCCGATGGCTACACCTTC. This codes for CASSPLDRADGYTF. The chain joins TRBV27 to TRBJ1-2, with 7 bases aligning to TRBD1. After removal of 5 bases from V and 6 bases from J, the junction contained 9 bases not matched to a gene. Germline loops: CDR1 MNHEY, CDR2 SMNVEV (reference sequence). The CDR3 covers 14 residues.

The chain couples TRBV29-1 to TRBJ2-7; D remains ambiguous. Trimming stripped 3 bases from V and 3 bases from J, with 9 bases between. The CDR3 runs 12 residues. The germline V gene encodes CDR1 SQVTM and CDR2 ANQGSEA. CDR3 amino acids: CSVELQDYEQYF. The CDR3 DNA is TGCAGCGTTGAGCTTCAGGACTACGAGCAGTACTTC.

The V gene is TRBV9, the J gene TRBJ1-2, with D possibly being TRBD1 (6 bases). The V gene's germline CDR1 is SGDLS and CDR2 YYNGEE. This CDR3 is built from 12 residues. With 4 bases removed from V and 8 bases from J, the gap between germline ends came to 12 bases. DNA for the CDR3: TGTGCCAGCAGCCTACAGGGATCGGGCTACACCTTC. This translates into CASSLQGSGYTF.

The rearrangement uses TRBV5-5 and TRBJ2-3, with 8 bases fitting TRBD1. CDR1 is SGHKS and CDR2 is YYEKEE in the germline V gene (reference sequence). This CDR3 spans 16 amino acids. V was pared by 1 base and J by 1 base, with 5 bases of the junction left unmatched. CDR3 sequence: CASSLTTGGRTDTQYF. CDR3 sequence (DNA): TGTGCCAGCAGCTTGACTACAGGGGGTCGCACAGATACGCAGTATTTT.

This chain connects TRBV11-1 to TRBJ2-5; the D gene is possibly TRBD2 (6 bases). The CDR3 consists of 14 residues. Germline loops: CDR1 SGHAT, CDR2 FQDESV (reference sequence). V shed 2 bases and J shed 5 bases, with 12 bases lying between them. For the CDR3, the DNA is TGTGCCAGCAGCTTATCGCCGGGGGTGGAGACCCAGTACTTC. Translating it yields CASSLSPGVETQYF.

The chain uses TRBV5-3 and TRBJ1-1; the match to TRBD1 covers 9 bases. TRBV5-3 is assigned to the ORF class and has an uncertain function. The ends lost 4 bases at V and 8 bases at J; junction bases unmatched: 9. The CDR3 totals 14 residues. CDR3 loop: CARSAGQGRREAFF. The CDR3 DNA sequence: TGTGCCAGAAGCGCGGGACAGGGCCGGCGGGAAGCTTTCTTT.

V is TRBV7-9 and J is TRBJ2-7, with a tentative D call TRBD1 (6 bases). V dropped 5 bases and J dropped 4 bases, with 24 bases sitting between them. Germline loops: CDR1 SEHNR, CDR2 FQNEAQ (reference sequence). CDR3 size: 17 residues. CDR3 DNA sequence: TGTGCCAGCAGCACCCTCGGACAGTCCTCATGGGATTACGAGCAGTACTTC. Its protein is CASSTLGQSSWDYEQYF.

V and J are TRBV5-1 and TRBJ2-5, with 9 nucleotides matching TRBD2. CDR1 and CDR2 from the germline V gene are SGHRS and YFSETQ. The CDR3 loop spans 18 amino acids. V gave up 4 bases and J gave up 1 base; unmatched junction bases: 14. The CDR3 DNA reads as TGCGCCAGCAGCCCACAACCGGGAGGCGGGGGGGCCCAAGAGACCCAGTACTTC. It is translated as CASSPQPGGGGAQETQYF.

The chain recombines TRBV5-1 with TRBJ1-2; D gene unclear. Germline CDR1 SGHRS, CDR2 YFSETQ. The CDR3 runs to 12 residues. The V end was cut by 0 bases, the J end by 4 bases, with 4 bases between. The CDR3 region has the DNA TGCGCCAGCAGCTTGGGCGGCTATGGCTACACCTTC. Translated: CASSLGGYGYTF.

The CDR3 DNA is TGTGCCAGCAGCAAACAAAGGCAGGGGGCGACTAACTATGGCTACACCTTC. Residues: CASSKQRQGATNYGYTF. The rearrangement links TRBV21-1 to TRBJ1-2; the D segment call TRBD1 is taken from the table without a DNA check. TRBV21-1 is tagged as a pseudogene. The CDR3 covers 17 residues.

V is TRBV30 and J is TRBJ1-1; D remains unclear. V lost 0 bases and J 5 bases, leaving 16 bases between the germline ends. CDR3 length equals 15 residues. From germline, CDR1 is GTSNPN and CDR2 SVGIG (reference sequence). The DNA for the CDR3 is TGTGCCTGGAGTGTACCCGGCGCCCCGAGGACTGAAGCTTTCTTT. Protein: CAWSVPGAPRTEAFF.

The genes are TRBV9 and TRBJ2-7; 8 nucleotides align to TRBD1. There are 15 residues in the CDR3. J was trimmed by 3 bases and V by 0 bases; bases with no gene match: 5. Germline V CDR1 and CDR2: SGDLS, YYNGEE. Here the CDR3 DNA reads TGTGCCAGCAGCGTAGAGGCGACAGGGGTCTACGAGCAGTACTTC. Translating gives CASSVEATGVYEQYF.

This chain uses TRBV6-1 with TRBJ1-5, with 8 bases matching TRBD1. The V gene end was trimmed by 4 bases and the J gene end by 7 bases; junction bases not matched to a gene: 9. CDR1 is MNHNS, CDR2 SASEGT, per germline. There are 15 residues in the CDR3. The CDR3 is CASSAGTGRVQPQHF. The CDR3 region has the DNA TGTGCCAGCAGTGCCGGGACAGGAAGGGTGCAGCCCCAGCATTTT.

The genes are TRBV5-6 and TRBJ2-1; 10 bases fit TRBD2. CDR3 length: 15 amino acids. Losses at the gene ends were 3 bases for V and 3 bases for J; bases not matched to a gene: 3. Germline V gene lookup returns CDR1 SGHDT and CDR2 YYEEEE. DNA of the CDR3: TGTGCCAGCAGCTGGGGGACTAGCGACTACAATGAGCAGTTCTTC. Protein: CASSWGTSDYNEQFF.

This chain connects TRBV6-5 to TRBJ2-5, with 7 bases fitting TRBD2. The CDR3 consists of 14 residues. CDR1 and CDR2 (germline): MNHEY, SVGAGI. The V and J ends lost 6 bases and 3 bases, in that order; junction bases with no gene match: 7. Written as DNA, the CDR3 is TGTGCCAGCAGACTACGGGACTACAAAGAGACCCAGTACTTC. Its protein product is CASRLRDYKETQYF.

The V call is TRBV9, the J call TRBJ1-2; 9 positions agree with TRBD1. CDR1 and CDR2 (germline): SGDLS, YYNGEE. Trimming cost V 4 bases and J 2 bases; bases outside gene matches: 9. This CDR3 is built from 16 residues. The DNA for the CDR3 is TGTGCCAGCAGCCCTGTGGGGGACAGGGCGAACTATGGCTACACCTTC. This translates into CASSPVGDRANYGYTF.

The chain links TRBV11-2 to TRBJ2-7; D remains unclear. CDR3 length: 12 residues. Germline V CDR1 and CDR2: SGHAT, FQNNGV. V was shortened by 3 bases and J by 5 bases, with 8 bases between the two germline ends. CDR3 DNA: TGTGCCAGCAGCTTCACAGCAAACGAGCAGTACTTC. Translating it yields CASSFTANEQYF.

This chain links TRBV7-3 with TRBJ2-7; maybe TRBD2 (6 bases). CDR3 length: 15 residues. The V gene's germline CDR1 is SGHTA and CDR2 FQGTGA. V shed 1 base and J shed 0 bases, with 10 bases lying between them. The CDR3 nucleotides are TGTGCCAGCAGCTTAAACGGGGGAAGCTCCTACGAGCAGTACTTC. It is translated as CASSLNGGSSYEQYF.

The chain couples TRBV19 to TRBJ2-2; TRBD2 agrees at 8 bases. The CDR3 runs 14 residues. Germline V gives CDR1 LNHDA, CDR2 SQIVND (reference sequence). The V gene end was trimmed by 9 bases and the J gene end by 3 bases; junction bases not matched to a gene: 6. For the CDR3, the DNA is TGTGCCAGCGGGACTAGGGGGGACACCGGGGAGCTGTTTTTT. It codes for CASGTRGDTGELFF.